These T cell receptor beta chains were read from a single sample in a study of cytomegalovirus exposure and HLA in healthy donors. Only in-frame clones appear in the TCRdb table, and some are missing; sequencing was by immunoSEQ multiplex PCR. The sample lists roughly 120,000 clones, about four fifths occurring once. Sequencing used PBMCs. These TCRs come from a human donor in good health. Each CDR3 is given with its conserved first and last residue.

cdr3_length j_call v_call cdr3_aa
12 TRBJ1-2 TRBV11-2 CASSSTGVGYTF
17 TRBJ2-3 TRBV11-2 CASSSTLAGSLSGTQYF
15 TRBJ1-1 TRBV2 CASSIERDRGTEAFF
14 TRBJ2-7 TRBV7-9 CASSLVRTGGEQYF
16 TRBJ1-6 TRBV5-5 CASSLVRSSYNSPLHF
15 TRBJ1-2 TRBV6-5 CASSYSLLGLYGYTF
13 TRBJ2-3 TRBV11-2 CASGYKAVGTQYF
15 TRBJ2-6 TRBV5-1 CASRTADSGANVLTF
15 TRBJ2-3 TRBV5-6 CASSQAGGPTDTQYF
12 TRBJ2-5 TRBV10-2 CASMQGAQTQYF
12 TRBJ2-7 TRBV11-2 CASSLGHYEQYF
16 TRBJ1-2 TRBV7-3 CASSLNPVGGEASYTF
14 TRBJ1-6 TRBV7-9 CASSVEGANSPLHF
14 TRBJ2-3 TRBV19 CASTGDTRTDTQYF
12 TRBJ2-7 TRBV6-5 CASRGNGYEQYF
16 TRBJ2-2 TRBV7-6 CASRASSGGAPGELFF
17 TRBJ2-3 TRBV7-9 CASSSHGGPPLTDTQYF
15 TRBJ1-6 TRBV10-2 CASRGGETGTSPLHF
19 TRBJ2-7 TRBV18 CASSRPGGTSGPSSYEQYF
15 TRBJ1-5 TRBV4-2 CASSPEGQDNQPQHF
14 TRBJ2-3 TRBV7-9 CASSSRDWKDTQYF
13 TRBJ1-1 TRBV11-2 CASSLDFQDRTFF
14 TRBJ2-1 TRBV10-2 CASRNARVVNEQFF
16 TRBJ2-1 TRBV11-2 CASSPGTGGWRGEQFF
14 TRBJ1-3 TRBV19 CASRQELGRNTIYF
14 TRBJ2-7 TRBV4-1 CASSQGDRMGEQYF
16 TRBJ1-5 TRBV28 CARLRQRGRGNQPQHF
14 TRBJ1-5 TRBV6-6 CATGTGDSNQPQHF
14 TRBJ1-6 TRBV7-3 CASSFEGENSPLHF
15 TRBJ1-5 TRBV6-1 CASSEHRGMDQPQHF
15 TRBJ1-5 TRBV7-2 CASSQDGNSNQPQHF
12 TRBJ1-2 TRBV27 CASRTLTEGYTF
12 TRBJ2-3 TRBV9 CASSVESGTQYF
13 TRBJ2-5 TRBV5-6 CASSLADQETQYF
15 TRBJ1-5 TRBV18 CASSETGPGNQPQHF
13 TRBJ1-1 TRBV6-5 CASSEGAVVEAFF
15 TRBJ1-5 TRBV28 CASLGGSGGNQPQHF
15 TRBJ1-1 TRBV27 CASKGAGGWSTEAFF
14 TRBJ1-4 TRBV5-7 CASSLIGVNEKLFF
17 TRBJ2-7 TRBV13 CASSVGLAGDESYEQYF
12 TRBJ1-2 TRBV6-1 CASTSTGYGYTF
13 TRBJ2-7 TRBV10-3 CAIGYRGIGEQYF
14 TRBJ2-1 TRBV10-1 CASSDGTGANEQFF
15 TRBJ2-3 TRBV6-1 CASSEWGDSTDTQYF
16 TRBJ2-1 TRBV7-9 CASSLGERGTYNEQFF
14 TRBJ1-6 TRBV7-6 CASSSGWGDSPLHF
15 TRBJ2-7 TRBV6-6 CASSYSYAGEGEQYF